In this sample, the clone carrying this TCR beta chain turned up a few times. Antigen specificity is unknown. The sample is drawn from a study of beta chain features in type 1 diabetes. Expressed TCRB transcripts got sequenced, as all isolated RNA was reverse transcribed. The data were produced by immunoSEQ multiplex PCR, yet TCRdb's version contains in-frame clones alone and is incomplete. The sample records about 340,000 clones, roughly 8% being singletons. Per germline, CDR1 MDHEN and CDR2 SYDVKM. V shed 4 bases and J shed 5 bases, with 11 bases lying between them. The CDR3 has 13 amino acids. Study-wide results and limits: The naive, central memory and Treg TCRB repertoires of patients appeared to be more similar to one another than those of healthy donors.

What was sequenced was central memory CD4+ T cells from blood. The TCR comes from a woman aged 18-30 years in good health. This sequence joins TRBV28 and TRBJ2-5; D is possibly TRBD2 (6 bases). CDR3 in amino acids: CASSSGLLETQYF. CDR3 nucleotides: TGTGCCAGCAGTTCGGGACTTCTGGAGACCCAGTACTTC. Full variable domain (rest looked up from reference TRBV28 and TRBJ2-5): DVKVTQSSRYLVKRTGEKVFLECVQDMDHENMFWYRQDPGLGLRLIYFSYDVKMKEKGDIPEGYSVSREKKERFSLILESASTNQTSMYLCASSSGLLETQYFGPGTRLLVL.